These 21 T cell receptor beta chains originate from one sample sequenced in a study of T cell clonality in common variable immunodeficiency. Clones were read by immunoSEQ multiplex PCR, and TCRdb kept only the in-frame ones, dropping some. This sample comprises tens of thousands of clones, none seen once only. The sample comprised peripheral blood mononuclear cells. These receptors were taken from a person aged 18 to 70 in good health.

As concerns this clone: The read is 3 residues too short to cover the CDR3 end, so that end is filled in from the germline J gene. This sequence joins TRBV13 and TRBJ2-5; D call uncertain. This CDR3 is 17 amino acids long. CDR1 PRHDT and CDR2 FYEKMQ come from the germline V gene (reference sequence). V gave up 2 bases and J gave up 2 bases, with 18 bases separating them. The CDR3 spells CASSLQLAEEVQETQYF. Partial CDR3 DNA: TGTGCCAGCAGCTTACAACTCGCGGAAGAGGTGCAAGAGACC.

This clone was picked up many times. The CDR3 end falls 3 residues outside the read, so it is completed with the germline J gene. The J gene is TRBJ1-2, the V gene TRBV5-1; D is perhaps TRBD1 (6 bases). CDR3 length equals 15 residues. Germline CDR1 reads SGHRS; CDR2 reads YFSETQ. Trimming stripped 4 bases from V and 2 bases from J, with 15 bases between. CDR3: CASSTKTGLNYGYTF. The covered CDR3 bases are TGCGCCAGCAGCACAAAGACAGGCCTCAACTATGGC.

There are many counts of this clone. The read terminates 3 residues ahead of where the CDR3 ends, so the germline J gene completes it. The rearrangement links TRBV9 to TRBJ2-3, with no clear D. V dropped 3 bases and J dropped 4 bases, with 12 bases sitting between them. The CDR3 is made up of 14 amino acids. CDR1 and CDR2 from the germline V gene are SGDLS and YYNGEE. The sequenced part of the CDR3 DNA is TGTGCCAGCAGCGAGCTAGATGTCGCAGATACG. This encodes CASSELDVADT. The CDR3 in its entirety is CASSELDVADTQYF.

This clone was seen at least ten times. With the read ending 3 residues before the CDR3 end, the germline J gene is used to fill in that end. The genes are TRBV7-2 and TRBJ1-1, with D possibly TRBD1 on 6 matching bases. Trimming stripped 2 bases from V and 4 bases from J, with 14 bases between. The germline gives CDR1 SGHTA, CDR2 FQGNSA. This CDR3 region has 15 residues. CDR3: CASSLRGRGTTEAFF. The DNA read from the CDR3 is TGTGCCAGCAGCTTAAGGGGGAGGGGGACCACTGAA.

This clone was recorded many times. The CDR3 is cut off 3 residues early in the read; its end comes from the germline J gene. This sequence joins TRBV19 and TRBJ2-7, with TRBD1 matching 7 bases. In germline, CDR1 is LNHDA, CDR2 SQIVND (reference sequence). Trimming at V came to 4 bases and at J to 1 base, leaving 7 bases not matched to a gene. CDR3 size: 15 residues. CDR3: CASSTRQGYSYEQYF. The DNA read from the CDR3 is TGTGCCAGTAGTACCCGACAGGGCTATTCCTACGAG.

This clone was counted at least ten times. The read comes to an end 3 residues before the CDR3 does, leaving the germline J gene to fill in the end. The chain has TRBV10-3 and TRBJ2-2; TRBD2 aligns across 12 bases. The CDR3 length is 17 residues. The germline gives CDR1 ENHRY, CDR2 SYGVKD. The CDR3 bases that were read are TGTGCCATCAGTGAGAGGGTTATAGTGACTAGCGGGAGCGAG. It specifies CAISERVIVTSGSE. The full CDR3 protein reads CAISERVIVTSGSELFF.

This clone was observed many times. The read gets to within 3 residues of the CDR3 end, and the germline J gene fills in the rest. The genes are TRBV19 and TRBJ2-2; 8 nucleotides agree with TRBD2. The length of the CDR3 is 19 residues. Germline-derived CDR1 and CDR2 are LNHDA and SQIVND (reference sequence). The V gene end was trimmed by 7 bases and the J gene end by 5 bases; junction bases not matched to a gene: 21. Incomplete CDR3 DNA: TGTGCCAGTACCTCCCGACCCGGCAATAGCCCTAGCGGGACCGGGGAG. Its protein product is CASTSRPGNSPSGTGE. The entire CDR3 sequence reads CASTSRPGNSPSGTGELFF.

This clone appeared a few times. Read sequence stops 3 residues before the CDR3 end, and the germline J gene provides the missing end. The same CDR3 is also encoded by other DNA sequences in this sample. The rearrangement joins TRBV19 to TRBJ1-1; D remains unclear. V was cut by 0 bases and J by 1 base, with 6 bases left in between. Germline CDR1 LNHDA, CDR2 SQIVND (reference sequence). The CDR3 runs 14 residues. The CDR3 here is CASSIDSGNTEAFF. The covered CDR3 bases are TGTGCCAGTAGTATAGATTCAGGGAACACTGAA.

In the case of this clone: At one of its ends the junction is not consistent with the germline gene, which may arise from a read error. The CDR3 end falls 3 residues outside the read, so it is completed with the germline J gene. The chain is built from TRBV7-9 and TRBJ2-1; no firm D call. From germline, CDR1 is SEHNR and CDR2 FQNEAQ (reference sequence). The CDR3 contains 14 residues. The part of the CDR3 DNA that was read is TGTTCCAGCAGCTTAAGGATGGGCCCAGATGAG. This encodes CSSSLRMGPDE. The whole CDR3 protein reads CSSSLRMGPDEQFF. The full variable domain, its missing parts supplied by reference TRBV7-9 and TRBJ2-1, is DTGVSQNPRHKITKRGQNVTFRCDPISEHNRLYWYRQTLGQGPEFLTYFQNEAQLEKSRLLSDRFSAERPKGSFSTLEIQRTEQGDSAMYLCSSSLRMGPDEQFFGPGTRLTVL.

In its sample, this clone was seen many times. The sequence runs out 3 residues before the end of the CDR3; the remainder is reconstructed from the germline J gene. The chain combines TRBV5-1 with TRBJ2-1, with D hard to call. The CDR3 runs to 13 residues. The V end lost 0 bases, the J end lost 5 bases, and 6 bases lay between the germline ends. Germline V lookup: CDR1 SGHRS, CDR2 YFSETQ. CDR3 region: CASSLGSHNEQFF. CDR3 DNA, as far as it was read: TGCGCCAGCAGCTTGGGCAGTCACAATGAG.

This clone came up many times. Read sequence stops 3 residues before the CDR3 end, and the germline J gene provides the missing end. The gene calls are TRBV18 and TRBJ2-2, with D possibly matching TRBD2 (6 bases). Trimming removed 4 bases from V and 6 bases from J, with 15 bases in between. Germline CDR1 KGHSH, CDR2 LQKENI. This CDR3 is 15 amino acids long. CDR3 bases read: TGTGCCAGCTCACAAACAGGAGGGCGACCCGGGGAG. Protein product: CASSQTGGRPGE. The CDR3 as a whole reads CASSQTGGRPGELFF.

This clone was counted many times. The read halts 3 residues ahead of the CDR3 end, with the missing end drawn from the germline J gene. V and J are TRBV20-1 and TRBJ2-1; D is unresolved. The V gene lost 5 bases and the J gene lost 6 bases, with 14 bases spanning the gap. The CDR3 is 13 residues long. CDR1 is DFQATT and CDR2 is SNEGSKA in the germline V gene (reference sequence). The part of the CDR3 DNA that was read is TGCAGTGCTTACCCTTTCTCGGGCAATGAG. Amino acids: CSAYPFSGNE. The entire CDR3 is CSAYPFSGNEQFF.

This clone was seen at least ten times. At one of its ends the junction is not consistent with the germline gene, which may arise from a read error. Coverage ceases 3 residues before the CDR3 finishes, and the germline J gene fills in the end. This chain joins TRBV12-3 or TRBV12-4 and TRBJ2-1, with 8 bases aligning to TRBD1. The CDR3 consists of 15 residues. The CDR3 sequence is CASSLGGTGYNEQFF. Incomplete CDR3 DNA: TGTGCCAGCAGCTTAGGGGGGACAGGCTACAATGAG.

This clone has a count of ten or more. The read ends 3 residues shy of where the CDR3 ends; the end is completed using the germline J gene. V usage is TRBV19 and J usage is TRBJ1-5; TRBD1 matches at 8 bases. Germline V gene data show CDR1 as LNHDA and CDR2 as SQIVND (reference sequence). This CDR3 has 15 amino acids. V gave up 3 bases and J gave up 3 bases; unmatched junction bases: 4. CDR3 sequence: CASSMGTGINQPQHF. The DNA read from the CDR3 is TGTGCCAGTAGTATGGGGACAGGTATCAATCAGCCC.

Many counts were recorded for this clone. The CDR3 extends 3 residues past the end of the read, so its final part is completed from the germline J gene. The chain couples TRBV6-2 or TRBV6-3 to TRBJ2-5; 12 positions match TRBD2. With V trimmed by 2 bases and J by 0 bases, 4 bases remained unmatched. The CDR3 loop spans 17 amino acids. CDR1 is MNHEY, CDR2 SVGEGT, per germline. The CDR3 sequence: CASSYDWTSGNQETQYF. The part of the CDR3 DNA that was read is TGTGCCAGCAGTTACGATTGGACTAGCGGGAACCAAGAGACC.

This clone was recorded many times. The read ends 3 residues before the CDR3 terminus; that terminus is restored from the germline J gene. The chain couples TRBV5-1 to TRBJ2-4, with D perhaps matching TRBD2 (6 bases). The CDR3 runs 14 residues. Germline CDR1 is SGHRS and CDR2 is YFSETQ. The CDR3 here is CASSGTGLQETQYF. The sequenced CDR3 bases are TGCGCCAGCAGCGGGACGGGACTCCAAGAGACT.

This clone was recorded at least ten times. The CDR3 end lies 3 residues beyond the end of the read and is filled in from the germline J gene. The V gene is TRBV5-8, the J gene TRBJ2-3; D is perhaps TRBD2 (6 bases). Trimming cost V 2 bases and J 1 base, with 11 bases left between them. The CDR3 covers 15 residues. The V gene's germline CDR1 is SGHTS and CDR2 YDEGEE. CDR3 protein: CASSFSGVGTDTQYF. Partial CDR3 DNA: TGTGCCAGCAGCTTCTCGGGGGTAGGCACAGATACG.

This clone came up a few times. Coverage ceases 3 residues before the CDR3 finishes, and the germline J gene fills in the end. This chain joins TRBV10-2 and TRBJ2-7; D unclear. Germline assignment: CDR1 WSHSY and CDR2 SAAADI. Trimming pared 3 bases from V and 6 bases from J, leaving 3 bases between. The CDR3 has 10 amino acids. The sequenced CDR3 bases are TGCGCCAGCAGTGACGTCGAG. Its protein is CASSDVE. The full CDR3 protein reads CASSDVEQYF.

There are many counts of this clone. The sequence runs out 3 residues before the end of the CDR3; the remainder is reconstructed from the germline J gene. The rearrangement joins TRBV7-2 to TRBJ1-3; possibly TRBD1 for D (5 bases). The CDR3 totals 14 residues. The germline CDR1 and CDR2 sequences are SGHTA and FQGNSA. V lost 5 bases and J 4 bases, leaving 12 bases between the germline ends. CDR3 region: CASSPRNRGNTIYF. The covered CDR3 bases are TGTGCCAGCAGCCCGCGCAACAGGGGAAACACC.

This clone was seen repeatedly, ten times or more. Read data end 3 residues before the CDR3 end; the end is taken from the germline J gene. The chain joins TRBV20-1 to TRBJ2-5, with no clear D. The CDR3 length is 13 residues. In germline, CDR1 is DFQATT, CDR2 SNEGSKA (reference sequence). Between the trimmed V and J ends, which lost 5 bases and 3 bases, there was a span of 13 bases. Incomplete CDR3 DNA: TGCAGTGCTCGTCTTAGCAGAGAAGAGACC. This gives the protein CSARLSREET. The entire CDR3 sequence reads CSARLSREETQYF.

This clone was counted between two and nine times. From the germline J gene comes the end of the CDR3, since the read stops 3 residues before it. The V gene is TRBV20-1, the J gene TRBJ1-6; D perhaps matches TRBD1 (5 bases). CDR3 size: 15 residues. The V gene's germline CDR1 is DFQATT and CDR2 SNEGSKA (reference sequence). V was pared by 0 bases and J by 7 bases, with 13 bases between. The CDR3: CSARERPGENSPLHF. CDR3 DNA, as far as it was read: TGCAGTGCTAGAGAGAGGCCGGGGGAGAATTCACCC.